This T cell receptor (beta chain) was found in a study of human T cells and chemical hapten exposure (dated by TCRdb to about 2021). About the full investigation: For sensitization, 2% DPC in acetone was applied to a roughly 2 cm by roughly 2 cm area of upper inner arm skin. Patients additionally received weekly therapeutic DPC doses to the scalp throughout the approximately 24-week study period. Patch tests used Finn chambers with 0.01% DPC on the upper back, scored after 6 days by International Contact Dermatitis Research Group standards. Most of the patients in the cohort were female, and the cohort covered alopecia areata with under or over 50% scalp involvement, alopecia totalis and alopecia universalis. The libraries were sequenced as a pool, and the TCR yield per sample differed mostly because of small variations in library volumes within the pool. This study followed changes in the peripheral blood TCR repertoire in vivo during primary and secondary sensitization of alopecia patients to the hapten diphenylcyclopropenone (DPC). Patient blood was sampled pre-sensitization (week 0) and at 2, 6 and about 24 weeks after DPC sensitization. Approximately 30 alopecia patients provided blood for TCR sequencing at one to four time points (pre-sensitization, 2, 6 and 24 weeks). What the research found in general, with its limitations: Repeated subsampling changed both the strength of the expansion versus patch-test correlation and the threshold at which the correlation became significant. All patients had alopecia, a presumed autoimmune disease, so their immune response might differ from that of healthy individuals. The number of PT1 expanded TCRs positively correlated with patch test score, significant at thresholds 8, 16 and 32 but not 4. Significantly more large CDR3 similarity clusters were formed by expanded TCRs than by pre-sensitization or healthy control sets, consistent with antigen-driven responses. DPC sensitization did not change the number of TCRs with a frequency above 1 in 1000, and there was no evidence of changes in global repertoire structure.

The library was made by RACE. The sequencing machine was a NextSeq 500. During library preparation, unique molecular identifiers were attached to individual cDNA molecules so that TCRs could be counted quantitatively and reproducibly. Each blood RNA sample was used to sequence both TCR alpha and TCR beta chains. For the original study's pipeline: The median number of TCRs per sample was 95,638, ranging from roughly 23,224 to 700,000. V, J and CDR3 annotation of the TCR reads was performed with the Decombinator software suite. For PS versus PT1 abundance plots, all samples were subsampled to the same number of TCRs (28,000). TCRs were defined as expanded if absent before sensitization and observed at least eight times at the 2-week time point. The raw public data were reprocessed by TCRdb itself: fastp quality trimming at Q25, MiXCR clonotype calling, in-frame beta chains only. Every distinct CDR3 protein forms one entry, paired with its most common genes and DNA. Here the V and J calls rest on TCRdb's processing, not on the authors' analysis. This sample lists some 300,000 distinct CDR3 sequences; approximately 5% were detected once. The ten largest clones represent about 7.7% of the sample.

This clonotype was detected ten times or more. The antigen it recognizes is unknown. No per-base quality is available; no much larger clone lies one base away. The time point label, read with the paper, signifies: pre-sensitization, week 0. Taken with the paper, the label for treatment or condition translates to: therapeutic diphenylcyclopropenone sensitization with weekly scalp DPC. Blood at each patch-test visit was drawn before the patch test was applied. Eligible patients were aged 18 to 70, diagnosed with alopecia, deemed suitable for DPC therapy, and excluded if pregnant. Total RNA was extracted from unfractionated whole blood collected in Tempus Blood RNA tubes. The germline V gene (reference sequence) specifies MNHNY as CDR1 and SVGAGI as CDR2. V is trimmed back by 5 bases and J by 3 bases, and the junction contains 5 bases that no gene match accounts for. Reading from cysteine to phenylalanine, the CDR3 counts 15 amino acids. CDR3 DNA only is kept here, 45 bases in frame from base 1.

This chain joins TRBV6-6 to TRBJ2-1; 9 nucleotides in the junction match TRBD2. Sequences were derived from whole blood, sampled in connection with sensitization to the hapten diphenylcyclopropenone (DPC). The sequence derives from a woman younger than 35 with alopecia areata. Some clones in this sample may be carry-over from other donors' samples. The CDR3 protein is CASSPSSGVYNEQFF. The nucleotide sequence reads TGTGCCAGCAGTCCCTCTAGCGGGGTCTACAATGAGCAGTTCTTC.